Given below is one T cell receptor beta chain in context. Its target is unknown. The data stem from a study of T cell responses to AZD1222 COVID-19 vaccine. Whole-study findings and limits: Just a handful of AZD1222 recipients tested seropositive at baseline.

Assay: immunoSEQ multiplex PCR; the TCRdb copy retains only in-frame clones and omits some. This table has approximately 300,000 clones, 85% to 95% appearing once. This CDR3 has 14 amino acids. V dropped 4 bases and J dropped 3 bases, with 13 bases sitting between them. In germline, CDR1 is SNHLY, CDR2 FYNNEI. The material was peripheral blood, obtained 28 days after the second AZD1222 dose. The V call is TRBV2, the J call TRBJ2-7; no clear D gene. The sequence was obtained from an adult who received the AZD1222 COVID-19 vaccine. CDR3 bases: TGTGCCAGCAGTGGACAAGACCAAAACTACGAGCAGTACTTC. This translates into CASSGQDQNYEQYF.